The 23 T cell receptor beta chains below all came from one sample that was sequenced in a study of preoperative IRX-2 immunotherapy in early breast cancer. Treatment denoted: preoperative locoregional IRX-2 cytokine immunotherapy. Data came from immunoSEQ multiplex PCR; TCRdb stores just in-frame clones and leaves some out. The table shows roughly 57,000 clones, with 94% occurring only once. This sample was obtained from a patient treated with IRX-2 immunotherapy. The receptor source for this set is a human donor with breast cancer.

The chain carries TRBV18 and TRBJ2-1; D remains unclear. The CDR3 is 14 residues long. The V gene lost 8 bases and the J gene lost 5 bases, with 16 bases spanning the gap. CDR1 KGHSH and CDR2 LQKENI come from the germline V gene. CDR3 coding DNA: TGTGCCAGCACCCCGGTCCCGTTTGACAATGAGCAGTTCTTC. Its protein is CASTPVPFDNEQFF.

CDR3 bases: TGTGCCAGACCCCCCCGGGGACGCTCCTACGAGCAGTACTTC. Translation: CARPPRGRSYEQYF. The rearrangement uses TRBV27 and TRBJ2-7; D is tentatively TRBD1 or TRBD2 (5 bases each). The V end was cut by 9 bases, the J end by 0 bases, with 15 bases between. Germline CDR1 MNHEY, CDR2 SMNVEV (reference sequence). The CDR3 length is 14 residues.

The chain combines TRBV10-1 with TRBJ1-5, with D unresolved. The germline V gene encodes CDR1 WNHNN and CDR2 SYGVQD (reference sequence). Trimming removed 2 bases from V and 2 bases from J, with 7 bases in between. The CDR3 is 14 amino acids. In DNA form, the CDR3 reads TGCGCCAGCAGTGAGGGTTGTGGCAATCAGCCCCAGCATTTT. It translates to CASSEGCGNQPQHF.

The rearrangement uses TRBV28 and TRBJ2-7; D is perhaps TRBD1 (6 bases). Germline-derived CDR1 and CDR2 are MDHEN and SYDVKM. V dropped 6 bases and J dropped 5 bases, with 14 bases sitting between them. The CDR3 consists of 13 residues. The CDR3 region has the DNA TGTGCCAGCAGACTACAGGGTGTTCACGAGCAGTACTTC. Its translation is CASRLQGVHEQYF.

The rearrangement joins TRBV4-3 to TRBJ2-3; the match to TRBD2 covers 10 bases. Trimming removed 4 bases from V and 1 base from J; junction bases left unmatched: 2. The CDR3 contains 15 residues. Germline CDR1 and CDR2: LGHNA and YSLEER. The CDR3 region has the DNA TGCGCCAGCAGCCTTGGGACTAGCGGCACAGATACGCAGTATTTT. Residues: CASSLGTSGTDTQYF.

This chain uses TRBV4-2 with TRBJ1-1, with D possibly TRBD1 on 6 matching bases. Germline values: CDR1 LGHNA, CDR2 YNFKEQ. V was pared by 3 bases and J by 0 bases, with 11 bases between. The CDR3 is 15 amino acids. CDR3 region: CASSHPGTLNTEAFF. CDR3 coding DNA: TGTGCCAGCAGCCACCCCGGGACATTGAACACTGAAGCTTTCTTT.

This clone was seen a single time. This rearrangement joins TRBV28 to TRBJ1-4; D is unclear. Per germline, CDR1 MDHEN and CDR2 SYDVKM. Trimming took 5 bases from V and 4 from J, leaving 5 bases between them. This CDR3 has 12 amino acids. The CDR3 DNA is TGTGCCAGCAGTATGGGTAATGAAAAACTGTTTTTT. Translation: CASSMGNEKLFF.

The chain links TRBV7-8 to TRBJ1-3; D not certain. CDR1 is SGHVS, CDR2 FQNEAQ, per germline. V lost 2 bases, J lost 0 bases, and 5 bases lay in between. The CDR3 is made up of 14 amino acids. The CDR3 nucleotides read TGTGCCAGCAGCTTATTGGTCTCTGGAAACACCATATATTTT. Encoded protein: CASSLLVSGNTIYF.

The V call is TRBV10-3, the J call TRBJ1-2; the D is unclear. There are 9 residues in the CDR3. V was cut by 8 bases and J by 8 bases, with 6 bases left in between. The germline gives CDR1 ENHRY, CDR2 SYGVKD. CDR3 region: CAIGQGYTF. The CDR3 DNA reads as TGTGCCATCGGTCAGGGCTACACCTTC.

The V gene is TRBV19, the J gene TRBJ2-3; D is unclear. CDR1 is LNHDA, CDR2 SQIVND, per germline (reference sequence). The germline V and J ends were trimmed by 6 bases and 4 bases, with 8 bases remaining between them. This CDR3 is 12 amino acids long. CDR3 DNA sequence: TGTGCCAGTAGGAAGTCTGCAGATACGCAGTATTTT. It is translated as CASRKSADTQYF.

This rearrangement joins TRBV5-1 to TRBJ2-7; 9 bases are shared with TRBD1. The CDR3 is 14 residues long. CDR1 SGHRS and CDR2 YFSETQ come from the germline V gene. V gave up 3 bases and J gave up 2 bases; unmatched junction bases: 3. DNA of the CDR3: TGCGCCAGCAGCTGGGGACAGGGCGCCTACGAGCAGTACTTC. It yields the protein CASSWGQGAYEQYF.

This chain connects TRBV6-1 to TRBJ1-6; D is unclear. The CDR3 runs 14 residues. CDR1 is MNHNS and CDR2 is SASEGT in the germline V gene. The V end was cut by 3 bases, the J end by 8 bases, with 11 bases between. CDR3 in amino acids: CASSDRSNDSPLHF. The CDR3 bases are TGTGCCAGCAGTGATAGAAGTAACGATTCACCCCTCCACTTT.

For the CDR3, the DNA is TGTGCCAGCAGCCCTCTGGCGGGTTTGGCGGGCTACACCTTC. Its translation: CASSPLAGLAGYTF. The chain has TRBV27 and TRBJ1-2, with D hard to call. Germline V lookup: CDR1 MNHEY, CDR2 SMNVEV (reference sequence). V lost 6 bases to trimming and J lost 8 bases, with 19 bases between them. The CDR3 covers 14 residues.

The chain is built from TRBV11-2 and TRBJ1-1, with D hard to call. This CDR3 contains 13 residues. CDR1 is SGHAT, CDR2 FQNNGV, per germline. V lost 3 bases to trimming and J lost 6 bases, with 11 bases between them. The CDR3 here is CASSLTPVAEAFF. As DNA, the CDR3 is TGTGCCAGCAGCTTGACACCGGTGGCTGAAGCTTTCTTT.

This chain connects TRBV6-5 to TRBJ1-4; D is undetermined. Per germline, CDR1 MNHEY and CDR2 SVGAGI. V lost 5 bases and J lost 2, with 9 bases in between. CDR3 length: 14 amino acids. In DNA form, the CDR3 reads TGTGCCAGCAGTGGGGATTCGACTAATGAAAAACTGTTTTTT. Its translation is CASSGDSTNEKLFF.

The CDR3 DNA follows: TGTGCCAGCAGCCCTGGGACTAGCGGTGCCTACGAGCAGTACTTC. Residues: CASSPGTSGAYEQYF. J is TRBJ2-7 and V is TRBV7-6, with 11 positions matching TRBD2. The J segment lost 2 bases and the V segment lost 5 bases, leaving 5 bases of the junction unmatched. Germline CDR1 and CDR2: SGHVS and FNYEAQ. This CDR3 comprises 15 residues. The complete variable domain, with remaining parts taken from reference TRBV7-6 and TRBJ2-7, reads GAGVSQSPRYKVTKRGQDVALRCDPISGHVSLYWYRQALGQGPEFLTYFNYEAQQDKSGLPNDRFSAERPEGSISTLTIQRTEQRDSAMYRCASSPGTSGAYEQYFGPGTRLTVT.

The CDR3, as DNA: TGTGCCAGCAGCTTGGGGGGTGGGGTAATCACCGGGGAGCTGTTTTTT. It encodes CASSLGGGVITGELFF. V usage is TRBV11-3 and J usage is TRBJ2-2, with D possibly matching TRBD2 (6 bases). Germline lookup yields CDR1 SGHNT and CDR2 YENEEA. This CDR3 spans 16 amino acids. V lost 3 bases to trimming and J lost 4 bases, with 15 bases between them.

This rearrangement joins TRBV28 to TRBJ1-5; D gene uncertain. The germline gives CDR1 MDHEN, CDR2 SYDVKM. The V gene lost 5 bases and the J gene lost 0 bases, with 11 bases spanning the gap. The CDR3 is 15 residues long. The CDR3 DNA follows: TGTGCCAGCAGTAGGAGAATTCATAGCAATCAGCCCCAGCATTTT. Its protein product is CASSRRIHSNQPQHF.

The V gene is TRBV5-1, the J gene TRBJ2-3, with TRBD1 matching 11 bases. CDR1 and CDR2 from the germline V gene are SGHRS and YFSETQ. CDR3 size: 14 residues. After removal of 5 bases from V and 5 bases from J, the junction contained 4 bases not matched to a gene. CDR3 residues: CASRDRGPVDTQYF. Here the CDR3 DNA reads TGCGCCAGCAGGGACAGGGGGCCCGTAGATACGCAGTATTTT.

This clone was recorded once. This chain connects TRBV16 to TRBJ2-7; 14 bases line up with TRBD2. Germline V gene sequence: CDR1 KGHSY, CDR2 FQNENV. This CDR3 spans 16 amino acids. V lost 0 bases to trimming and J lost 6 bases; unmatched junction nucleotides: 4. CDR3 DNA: TGTGCCAGCAGCCAATCTAGTGGACTAGCGGGAGGCGAGCAGTACTTC. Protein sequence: CASSQSSGLAGGEQYF.

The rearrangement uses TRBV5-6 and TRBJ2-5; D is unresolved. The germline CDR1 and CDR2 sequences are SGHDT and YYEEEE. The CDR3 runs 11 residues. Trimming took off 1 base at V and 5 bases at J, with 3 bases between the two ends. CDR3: CASSLSETQYF. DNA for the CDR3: TGTGCCAGCAGCTTGTCGGAGACCCAGTACTTC.

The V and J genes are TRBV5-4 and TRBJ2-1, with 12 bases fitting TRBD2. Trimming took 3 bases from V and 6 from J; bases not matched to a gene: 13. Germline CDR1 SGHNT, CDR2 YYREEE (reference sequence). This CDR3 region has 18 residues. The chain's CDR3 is CASSSWTSGIPEANEQFF. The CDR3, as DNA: TGTGCCAGCAGCTCCTGGACTAGCGGGATCCCTGAGGCCAATGAGCAGTTCTTC.

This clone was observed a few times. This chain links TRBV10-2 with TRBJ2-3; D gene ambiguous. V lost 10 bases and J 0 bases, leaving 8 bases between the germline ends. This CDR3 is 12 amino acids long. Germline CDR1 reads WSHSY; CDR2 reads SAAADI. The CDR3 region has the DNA TGCGCCATCGGACCCAGCACAGATACGCAGTATTTT. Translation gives CAIGPSTDTQYF.